One and the same sample provided the 12 T cell receptor beta chains below, sequenced in a study of T cell changes during pregnancy in multiple sclerosis. The protocol was immunoSEQ multiplex PCR, while the TCRdb copy is restricted to in-frame clones and leaves out a portion. The table records about 24,000 clones, approximately 90% of them present only once. Specimen: CD4+ T cells from peripheral blood mononuclear cells, collected in the first trimester of pregnancy. Receptors originate from a female donor in good health, enrolled as a control in a pregnancy study.

The chain carries TRBV27 and TRBJ2-1, with 8 bases matching TRBD2. From germline, CDR1 is MNHEY and CDR2 SMNVEV (reference sequence). CDR3 length: 14 residues. V dropped 7 bases and J dropped 5; count of bases not matched to a gene: 7. CDR3 bases: TGTGCCAGCAACACGGGAGGGAAAAACAATGAGCAGTTCTTC. Its protein product is CASNTGGKNNEQFF.

The genes are TRBV7-6 and TRBJ2-3; 13 bases fit TRBD2. There are 15 residues in the CDR3. Per the germline V gene, CDR1 is SGHVS and CDR2 is FNYEAQ. Losses at the gene ends were 5 bases for V and 11 bases for J; bases not matched to a gene: 10. The chain's CDR3 is CASSGLAGAQVMQYF. Written as DNA, the CDR3 is TGTGCCAGCAGCGGACTAGCGGGGGCCCAGGTTATGCAGTATTTT.

The table lists this clone with a count of one. The V gene is TRBV10-3, the J gene TRBJ2-4; D call uncertain. CDR1 and CDR2 from the germline V gene are ENHRY and SYGVKD. The CDR3 loop spans 18 amino acids. V lost 0 bases and J lost 0, with 15 bases in between. CDR3 in amino acids: CAISESAVSLIAKNIQYF. The CDR3 DNA follows: TGTGCCATCAGTGAGTCTGCGGTTAGCTTGATAGCCAAAAACATTCAGTACTTC.

The CDR3 loop is CAWSGGPGIGTYEQYF. For the CDR3, the DNA is TGTGCCTGGAGTGGGGGTCCGGGGATCGGCACCTACGAGCAGTACTTC. The chain combines TRBV30 with TRBJ2-7; the D gene is possibly TRBD2 (5 bases). CDR3 length: 16 amino acids. Germline V gene sequence: CDR1 GTSNPN, CDR2 SVGIG (reference sequence). Between the trimmed V and J ends, which lost 1 base and 2 bases, there was a span of 18 bases.

The V call is TRBV6-1, the J call TRBJ1-1; a possible D gene is TRBD1 (6 bases). CDR1 MNHNS and CDR2 SASEGT come from the germline V gene. CDR3 length equals 13 residues. Trimming left V 11 bases short and J 0 bases short, with 13 bases between. The CDR3 bases are TGTGCCTTACAGGGTAGGGTGAACACTGAAGCTTTCTTT. This sequence encodes CALQGRVNTEAFF.

This clone occurred once. The DNA of the CDR3 is TGTGCCAGCAGCTCGATTCGACAGATGAACACTGAAGCTTTCTTT. Translated: CASSSIRQMNTEAFF. V gene TRBV7-6 combines with J gene TRBJ1-1; D may be TRBD1 (5 bases). Trimming shortened V by 4 bases and J by 0 bases, and 12 bases separated the two germline ends. The germline gives CDR1 SGHVS, CDR2 FNYEAQ. CDR3 length: 15 residues.

In its sample, this clone was seen once. The chain recombines TRBV11-3 with TRBJ2-7; TRBD1 aligns across 7 bases. The CDR3 spans 15 residues. V trimming: 1 base; J trimming: 3 bases; junction bases outside the gene matches: 6. Germline CDR1 reads SGHNT; CDR2 reads YENEEA. The CDR3, as DNA: TGTGCCAGCAGCTTAGGACAGGGCGCAAACTACGAGCAGTACTTC. Encoded protein: CASSLGQGANYEQYF.

V and J are TRBV7-6 and TRBJ2-5, with no clear D. CDR1 is SGHVS, CDR2 FNYEAQ, per germline. There are 14 residues in the CDR3. V was clipped by 4 bases and J by 5 bases, with 14 bases between them. The CDR3 here is CASSSTILRETQYF. The CDR3 nucleotides read TGTGCCAGCAGCTCGACAATTCTCCGGGAGACCCAGTACTTC.

The rearrangement links TRBV15 to TRBJ2-1; TRBD2 matches at 9 bases. V gave up 0 bases and J gave up 2 bases; unmatched junction bases: 11. This CDR3 contains 19 residues. Germline V gene lookup returns CDR1 LNHNV and CDR2 YYDKDF (reference sequence). The CDR3 coding sequence is TGTGCCACCAGCAGAGATTATGGTAGCGGGAGTGGTACCTACAATGAGCAGTTCTTC. It yields the protein CATSRDYGSGSGTYNEQFF. Filled out from reference TRBV15 and TRBJ2-1, the complete variable domain reads DAMVIQNPRYQVTQFGKPVTLSCSQTLNHNVMYWYQQKSSQAPKLLFHYYDKDFNNEADTPDNFQSRRPNTSFCFLDIRSPGLGDTAMYLCATSRDYGSGSGTYNEQFFGPGTRLTVL.

This sequence joins TRBV7-3 and TRBJ2-7, with D perhaps TRBD1 (6 bases). This CDR3 comprises 14 residues. Per germline, CDR1 SGHTA and CDR2 FQGTGA. V was shortened by 5 bases and J by 2 bases, with 13 bases between the two germline ends. CDR3 amino acids: CASSPGGRPYEQYF. The CDR3 bases are TGTGCCAGCAGCCCTGGGGGCCGACCCTACGAGCAGTACTTC. Combining the CDR3 with reference TRBV7-3 and TRBJ2-7 gives the whole variable domain GAGVSQTPSNKVTEKGKYVELRCDPISGHTALYWYRQSLGQGPEFLIYFQGTGAADDSGLPNDRFFAVRPEGSVSTLKIQRTERGDSAVYLCASSPGGRPYEQYFGPGTRLTVT.

The chain employs TRBV18 and TRBJ1-5; 10 bases are shared with TRBD1. The V segment lost 0 bases and the J segment 4 bases; nucleotides outside the gene matches: 6. The CDR3 is made up of 17 amino acids. Germline V gene data show CDR1 as KGHSH and CDR2 as LQKENI. The CDR3 bases are TGTGCCAGCTCACCACCTCGTGGGACAGGGGTGAATCAGCCCCAGCATTTT. Amino acid sequence: CASSPPRGTGVNQPQHF.

CDR3 amino acids: CAWSARRDREAFF. The CDR3 bases are TGTGCCTGGAGTGCCAGGCGGGATAGGGAAGCTTTCTTT. The chain recombines TRBV30 with TRBJ1-1; D is unresolved. CDR1 and CDR2 (germline): GTSNPN, SVGIG (reference sequence). Trimming took off 1 base at V and 8 bases at J, with 14 bases between the two ends. The CDR3 covers 13 residues.